Listed below are T cell receptor beta chains from one sample, sequenced in a study of blood T cells in healthy people across ages. TCRdb used MiXCR to reprocess the 5' RACE reads, holding one entry per CDR3 protein. The sample includes 710,000 or so distinct CDR3 sequences, 22% of them seen just once. The sample was blood. Source of these receptors: a man in his 70s in good health. CDR3s leave out the opening cysteine and the closing phenylalanine or tryptophan.

CDR3 | V
SARVEVGQPQH | TRBV20-1
ASSNQRGGRDTQY | TRBV2
SAYSGQYEQY | TRBV20-1
ASSFAGSALSGANVLT | TRBV27
ARSVSTPMQY | TRBV9
ASSFGDRVFTYGYT | TRBV5-6
ATSAYEGKLF | TRBV15
SAREERANTEAF | TRBV20-1
ASSRKGDREQF | TRBV14
ASSLDSSPYNAQF | TRBV5-1
ASSLTWEQF | TRBV12-3/TRBV12-4
ASSFRSQGVEF | TRBV11-2
ATSDLGSTDTQY | TRBV24-1
ASSDRRTQF | TRBV6-4
ASSQVAETTDTQY | TRBV3-1
ASSPGLLNYGYT | TRBV6-5
ASSQGLAKTDTQY | TRBV3-1
ASSSFGVENTIY | TRBV5-1
ASGPDRDSNEQF | TRBV12-5
ASTPSSSTDTQY | TRBV12-3/TRBV12-4
ASSPSVAAPGNTIY | TRBV28
ASSPNTGNSKNEQL | TRBV12-3/TRBV12-4
ASSITGKDTQY | TRBV7-3
ASSFLLEFGETQY | TRBV12-3/TRBV12-4